Below are 20 T cell receptor beta chains sequenced from a single sample in a study of shared clonotypes between healthy human individuals. Measured with immunoSEQ multiplex PCR; TCRdb has only the in-frame clones, and not every one. This sample has some 200,000 clones, with over 60% found just once. The source material was memory CD4+ T cells sorted from blood. Noted subset: CD45RA-negative fraction. The receptors stem from a man aged 25 to 40 in good health.

The CDR3 loop is CASRADPKETQYF. DNA of the CDR3: TGTGCCAGCAGGGCGGACCCAAAAGAGACCCAGTACTTC. V gene TRBV6-6 combines with J gene TRBJ2-5; D remains ambiguous. Germline V gene data show CDR1 as MNHNY and CDR2 as SVGAGI (reference sequence). With 6 bases removed from V and 3 bases from J, the gap between germline ends came to 11 bases. The CDR3 totals 13 residues.

This clone has a count of ten or more. The chain couples TRBV6-5 to TRBJ1-2; D unresolved. The V end lost 8 bases, the J end lost 0 bases, and 10 bases lay between the germline ends. The CDR3 is 13 residues long. Germline loops: CDR1 MNHEY, CDR2 SVGAGI. CDR3 in amino acids: CASSKTPNYGYTF. CDR3 DNA: TGTGCCAGCTCCAAGACACCTAACTATGGCTACACCTTC.

This clone occurred once. V gene TRBV5-1 combines with J gene TRBJ2-7; TRBD2 matches at 9 bases. Germline lookup yields CDR1 SGHRS and CDR2 YFSETQ. Unmatched junction bases numbered 6, after V lost 5 bases and J lost 3 bases. The CDR3 totals 14 residues. The CDR3 loop reads CASSLAGSDYEQYF. In DNA form, the CDR3 reads TGCGCCAGCAGTCTAGCGGGATCAGACTACGAGCAGTACTTC. The full variable domain, with the rest looked up from reference TRBV5-1 and TRBJ2-7, is KAGVTQTPRYLIKTRGQQVTLSCSPISGHRSVSWYQQTPGQGLQFLFEYFSETQRNKGNFPGRFSGRQFSNSRSEMNVSTLELGDSALYLCASSLAGSDYEQYFGPGTRLTVT.

This chain uses TRBV18 with TRBJ1-5, with 7 nucleotides matching TRBD1. V shed 6 bases, J shed 1 base, and the junction held 6 bases outside the gene matches. Germline CDR1 KGHSH, CDR2 LQKENI. The CDR3 loop spans 15 amino acids. The CDR3 loop reads CASSSQGDSNQPQHF. CDR3 DNA: TGTGCCAGCTCTTCTCAGGGGGACAGCAATCAGCCCCAGCATTTT.

This sequence joins TRBV7-9 and TRBJ2-1, with D perhaps TRBD1 or TRBD2 (5 bases each). This CDR3 has 16 residues. Per the germline V gene, CDR1 is SEHNR and CDR2 is FQNEAQ (reference sequence). With 3 bases removed from V and 7 bases from J, the gap between germline ends came to 19 bases. CDR3 in DNA: TGTGCCAGCAGCTTGGCCCAGGGCGGGCTTCTAAATGAGCAGTTCTTC. It yields the protein CASSLAQGGLLNEQFF.

Concerning this clone: Germline and junction disagree at one end, which may indicate a read error. The genes are TRBV6-1 and TRBJ2-7; weak D call: TRBD2 (6 bases). The CDR3 totals 9 residues. The germline V gene has CDR1 MNHNS and CDR2 SASEGT. In DNA, the CDR3 is TGTGCCAGCGGTATAGCGGCCCACTTC. Translation: CASGIAAHF.

The chain uses TRBV5-1 and TRBJ2-7; maybe TRBD1 (5 bases). V was shortened by 2 bases and J by 4 bases, with 13 bases between the two germline ends. From germline, CDR1 is SGHRS and CDR2 YFSETQ. This CDR3 spans 14 amino acids. CDR3 amino acids: CASSLGHSLYEQYF. DNA of the CDR3: TGCGCCAGCAGCTTAGGACATTCTCTGTACGAGCAGTACTTC.

The chain links TRBV4-1 to TRBJ2-3, with a weak D call TRBD2 (6 bases). V was clipped by 4 bases and J by 3 bases, with 14 bases between them. The CDR3 sequence is 15 residues long. Germline CDR1 reads MGHRA; CDR2 reads YSYEKL. CDR3 residues: CASSRGPGVTDTQYF. In nucleotides, the CDR3 is TGCGCCAGCAGCCGAGGACCGGGAGTAACAGATACGCAGTATTTT.

The chain has TRBV5-5 and TRBJ2-4, with no clear D. Per the germline V gene, CDR1 is SGHKS and CDR2 is YYEKEE (reference sequence). With 0 bases removed from V and 1 base from J, the gap between germline ends came to 11 bases. The CDR3 length is 16 residues. In DNA, the CDR3 is TGTGCCAGCAGCTTGGAGATGGGGTGGGCCAAAAACATTCAGTACTTC. This codes for CASSLEMGWAKNIQYF.

The chain recombines TRBV6-1 with TRBJ1-1; unclear D gene. The CDR3 is 14 amino acids. Germline V gives CDR1 MNHNS, CDR2 SASEGT. Trimming cost V 1 base and J 5 bases, with 11 bases left between them. The CDR3, as DNA: TGTGCCAGCAGTGAAGAACCTAGATCGACTGAAGCTTTCTTT. It yields the protein CASSEEPRSTEAFF.

V gene TRBV2 combines with J gene TRBJ2-7; D is undetermined. The germline V and J ends were trimmed by 3 bases and 6 bases, with 15 bases remaining between them. Germline V lookup: CDR1 SNHLY, CDR2 FYNNEI. The CDR3 totals 14 residues. The DNA of the CDR3 is TGTGCCAGCAGTGAGGCGCACCCGCTAAGCGAGCAGTACTTC. It specifies CASSEAHPLSEQYF.

This clone was found once. The chain combines TRBV5-4 with TRBJ2-1; 10 bases line up with TRBD2. CDR3 length: 15 amino acids. Germline V gene lookup returns CDR1 SGHNT and CDR2 YYREEE (reference sequence). Germline trimming cut 1 base from V and 6 bases from J; bases unmatched to any gene: 4. This chain's CDR3 is CASSLKAGGGNEQFF. Written as DNA, the CDR3 is TGTGCCAGCAGCTTGAAAGCGGGAGGGGGCAATGAGCAGTTCTTC.

The chain carries TRBV6-4 and TRBJ2-1; 8 bases line up with TRBD2. Looked up from germline, CDR1 is MRHNA and CDR2 is SNTAGT. The CDR3 runs to 14 residues. J was trimmed by 6 bases and V by 6 bases; bases with no gene match: 7. CDR3 coding DNA: TGTGCCAGCAGCCGGGAGGGAGGGTTCAATGAGCAGTTCTTC. Translation gives CASSREGGFNEQFF.

The table lists this clone with a few counts. The V call is TRBV2, the J call TRBJ2-5; unclear D gene. The V and J ends lost 10 bases and 0 bases respectively, with 12 bases between them. Germline V gives CDR1 SNHLY, CDR2 FYNNEI. There are 13 residues in the CDR3. The CDR3 nucleotides are TGTGCCACCGCCAAGTTGGACCAAGAGACCCAGTACTTC. Protein product: CATAKLDQETQYF.

The V and J genes are TRBV14 and TRBJ2-7; 12 bases are shared with TRBD2. J gave up 4 bases and V 4 bases, and 5 bases lay outside the gene matches. There are 15 residues in the CDR3. The V gene's germline CDR1 is SGHDN and CDR2 FVKESK. CDR3 bases: TGTGCCAGCAGCCCATGGACTAGCGGGACTTACGAGCAGTACTTC. Its protein is CASSPWTSGTYEQYF.

This clone was detected only a few times. V is TRBV19 and J is TRBJ2-7; 9 bases are a match to TRBD1. Per germline, CDR1 LNHDA and CDR2 SQIVND (reference sequence). The junction had 3 bases not matched to a gene; V was cut back by 3 bases and J by 3 bases. The CDR3 has 14 residues. The CDR3 protein is CASSMGTGFYEQYF. CDR3 sequence (DNA): TGTGCCAGTAGTATGGGGACAGGGTTCTACGAGCAGTACTTC.

This clone has a handful of counts. Here the CDR3 reads CASSRGGAPGNQPQHF. The CDR3 region has the DNA TGTGCCAGCAGCCGTGGCGGGGCGCCCGGCAATCAGCCCCAGCATTTT. The chain carries TRBV7-9 and TRBJ1-5, with a weak D call TRBD1 (5 bases). The V and J ends lost 5 bases and 2 bases respectively, with 16 bases between them. This CDR3 region has 16 residues. The V gene's germline CDR1 is SEHNR and CDR2 FQNEAQ (reference sequence).

The chain couples TRBV7-3 to TRBJ2-7, with 10 positions matching TRBD2. The CDR3 consists of 16 residues. CDR1 and CDR2 from the germline V gene are SGHTA and FQGTGA. Trimming removed 9 bases from V and 0 bases from J; junction bases left unmatched: 11. The CDR3 coding sequence is TGTGCCAGTCTAATAGCGGGAGGTCGGGGCTCCTACGAGCAGTACTTC. Translated: CASLIAGGRGSYEQYF.

The CDR3 loop reads CAGGTGTYEQYF. The DNA of the CDR3 is TGTGCCGGCGGGACAGGAACCTACGAGCAGTACTTC. The chain employs TRBV30 and TRBJ2-7, with 8 nucleotides matching TRBD1. CDR1 is GTSNPN, CDR2 SVGIG, per germline (reference sequence). This CDR3 is built from 12 residues. J was trimmed by 2 bases and V by 8 bases; bases with no gene match: 5.

This clone appeared a few times. The chain employs TRBV7-8 and TRBJ2-1; D remains ambiguous. V dropped 8 bases and J dropped 9 bases, with 11 bases sitting between them. The CDR3 totals 11 residues. From germline, CDR1 is SGHVS and CDR2 FQNEAQ. This CDR3 is CASFGLGEQFF. The CDR3 DNA sequence: TGTGCCAGCTTCGGTTTGGGTGAGCAGTTCTTC.